Each of the 12 T cell receptor beta chains below was sequenced from the same sample in a study of identical twins. TCRdb independently ran MiXCR on the 5' RACE reads; one entry per CDR3 protein. The sample holds 400,000 to 500,000 distinct CDR3 sequences, approximately 17% seen once. Sample: naive T cells sorted from blood. The receptor source for this set is a man over 45 in good health.

In its sample, this clonotype was seen a few times. The rearrangement links TRBV10-3 to TRBJ2-7, with TRBD1 as a possible D gene (5 bases). CDR1 is ENHRY and CDR2 is SYGVKD in the germline V gene. This CDR3 is 16 amino acids long. The V gene lost 3 bases and the J gene lost 3 bases, with 18 bases spanning the gap. The CDR3 protein is CAISDSRTNVGYEQYF. Here the CDR3 DNA reads TGTGCCATCAGTGACTCTAGGACAAACGTGGGCTACGAGCAGTACTTC.

V gene TRBV7-6 combines with J gene TRBJ2-2; 13 nucleotides line up with TRBD2. V trimming: 4 bases; J trimming: 6 bases; junction bases outside the gene matches: 8. The CDR3 runs to 17 residues. From germline, CDR1 is SGHVS and CDR2 FNYEAQ. CDR3 residues: CASSSGLAGPRAGELFF. CDR3 sequence (DNA): TGTGCCAGCAGCTCGGGACTAGCGGGGCCTCGTGCCGGGGAGCTGTTTTTT.

This clonotype was picked up a small number of times. The chain employs TRBV29-1 and TRBJ2-1, with D maybe TRBD1 (5 bases). Trimming cost V 5 bases and J 7 bases, with 12 bases left between them. This CDR3 spans 12 amino acids. Germline V gene sequence: CDR1 SQVTM, CDR2 ANQGSEA. The CDR3: CSVPLAGNEQFF. CDR3 sequence (DNA): TGCAGCGTTCCTTTAGCAGGGAATGAGCAGTTCTTC.

This chain connects TRBV4-1 to TRBJ2-5, with TRBD1 matching over 8 bases. Germline V gene sequence: CDR1 MGHRA, CDR2 YSYEKL. The CDR3 contains 13 residues. J lost 6 bases, V lost 4 bases, and 4 bases had no gene match. As DNA, the CDR3 is TGCGCCAGCAGCCCCGGACAGGGACAGACCCAGTACTTC. This gives the protein CASSPGQGQTQYF.

The chain joins TRBV6-2 or TRBV6-3 to TRBJ1-1; D gene uncertain. The CDR3 totals 16 residues. Germline CDR1 MNHEY, CDR2 SVGEGT. Trimming took off 2 bases at V and 0 bases at J, with 13 bases between the two ends. The CDR3 sequence is CASSYGRGRVNTEAFF. DNA for the CDR3: TGTGCCAGCAGTTACGGGCGCGGTCGGGTGAACACTGAAGCTTTCTTT.

This clonotype was detected a few times. This chain joins TRBV5-1 and TRBJ2-2; no definite D call. The length of the CDR3 is 12 residues. With 2 bases removed from V and 7 bases from J, the gap between germline ends came to 6 bases. Germline V gene sequence: CDR1 SGHRS, CDR2 YFSETQ. The CDR3 here is CASSLPIGELFF. In nucleotides, the CDR3 is TGCGCCAGCAGCTTACCGATCGGGGAGCTGTTTTTT. Full variable domain (rest looked up from reference TRBV5-1 and TRBJ2-2): KAGVTQTPRYLIKTRGQQVTLSCSPISGHRSVSWYQQTPGQGLQFLFEYFSETQRNKGNFPGRFSGRQFSNSRSEMNVSTLELGDSALYLCASSLPIGELFFGEGSRLTVL.

This clonotype was recorded many times. The chain combines TRBV20-1 with TRBJ2-7; possible D gene TRBD2, 6 bases. Looked up from germline, CDR1 is DFQATT and CDR2 is SNEGSKA (reference sequence). This CDR3 is built from 14 residues. With 2 bases removed from V and 7 bases from J, the gap between germline ends came to 18 bases. The CDR3 DNA sequence: TGCAGTGCTAGAAGGTCAGGCGGGATCGGGGAGCAGTACTTC. Translated, it gives CSARRSGGIGEQYF.

V gene TRBV4-3 combines with J gene TRBJ1-1; no reliable D call. Trimming removed 3 bases at V and 5 bases at J, with 13 bases between. The CDR3 sequence is 14 residues long. Per germline, CDR1 LGHNA and CDR2 YSLEER. CDR3 coding DNA: TGCGCCAGCAGCCAGGTAACGGGAGGAACTGAAGCTTTCTTT. Protein product: CASSQVTGGTEAFF.

This clonotype has only a few counts. The chain employs TRBV29-1 and TRBJ1-1, with D tentatively TRBD1 (5 bases). The length of the CDR3 is 13 residues. CDR1 is SQVTM, CDR2 ANQGSEA, per germline. Trimming shortened V by 3 bases and J by 4 bases, and 12 bases separated the two germline ends. The CDR3 spells CSVDPLGGTEAFF. For the CDR3, the DNA is TGCAGCGTTGACCCGTTGGGGGGCACTGAAGCTTTCTTT. Looking up the rest from reference TRBV29-1 and TRBJ1-1 gives the full variable domain: SAVISQKPSRDICQRGTSLTIQCQVDSQVTMMFWYRQQPGQSLTLIATANQGSEATYESGFVIDKFPISRPNLTFSTLTVSNMSPEDSSIYLCSVDPLGGTEAFFGQGTRLTVV.

This clonotype was counted only a few times. This sequence joins TRBV29-1 and TRBJ2-1, with 7 bases matching TRBD1. The CDR3 has 12 amino acids. V was pared by 6 bases and J by 6 bases, with 5 bases of the junction left unmatched. Germline CDR1 reads SQVTM; CDR2 reads ANQGSEA. The CDR3 bases are TGCAGCGTGCTTCAGGGGGTCAATGAGCAGTTCTTC. Translating it yields CSVLQGVNEQFF.

This clonotype showed up many times. The CDR3 DNA reads TGCGCCAGCAGCCAACTGAGACTAGTGAATGAGCAGTTCTTC. This codes for CASSQLRLVNEQFF. This chain links TRBV4-1 with TRBJ2-1; a possible D gene is TRBD2 (6 bases). V lost 2 bases and J 7 bases, leaving 12 bases between the germline ends. This CDR3 has 14 residues. Germline V gene lookup returns CDR1 MGHRA and CDR2 YSYEKL.

This clonotype was counted many times. The gene calls are TRBV20-1 and TRBJ2-1; 9 nucleotides line up with TRBD2. Per germline, CDR1 DFQATT and CDR2 SNEGSKA (reference sequence). V lost 0 bases to trimming and J lost 3 bases; unmatched junction nucleotides: 3. The CDR3 has 15 residues. Here the CDR3 reads CSARDPSGNYNEQFF. Here the CDR3 DNA reads TGCAGTGCTAGAGATCCTAGCGGGAACTACAATGAGCAGTTCTTC.